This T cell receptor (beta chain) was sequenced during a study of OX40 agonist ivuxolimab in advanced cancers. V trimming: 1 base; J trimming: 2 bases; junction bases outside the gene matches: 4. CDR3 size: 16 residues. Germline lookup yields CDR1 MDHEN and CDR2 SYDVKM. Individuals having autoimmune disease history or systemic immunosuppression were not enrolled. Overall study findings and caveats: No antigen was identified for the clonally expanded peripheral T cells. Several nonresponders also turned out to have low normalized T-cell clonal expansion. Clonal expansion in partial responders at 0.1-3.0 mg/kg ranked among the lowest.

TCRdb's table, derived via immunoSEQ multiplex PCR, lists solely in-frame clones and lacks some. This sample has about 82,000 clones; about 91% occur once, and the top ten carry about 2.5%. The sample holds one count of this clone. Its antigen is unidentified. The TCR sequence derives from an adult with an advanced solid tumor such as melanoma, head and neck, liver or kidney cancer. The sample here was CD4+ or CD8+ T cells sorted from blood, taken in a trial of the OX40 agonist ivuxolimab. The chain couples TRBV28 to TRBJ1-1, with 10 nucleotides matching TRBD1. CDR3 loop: CASSLLTGGANTEAFF. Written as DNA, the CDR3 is TGTGCCAGCAGTTTATTGACAGGGGGCGCAAACACTGAAGCTTTCTTT.